These 8 T cell receptor beta chains were sequenced from one sample in a study of blood T cell repertoires in COVID-19. TCRdb's copy holds only in-frame clones and misses some; the assay was immunoSEQ multiplex PCR. The sample holds over 200,000 clones, roughly 80% seen once. The specimen was peripheral blood. The receptors derive from a woman aged 80 or over with COVID-19, enrolled during active disease.

The rearrangement uses TRBV29-1 and TRBJ1-2; D remains unclear. Per germline, CDR1 SQVTM and CDR2 ANQGSEA. Trimming removed 5 bases at V and 4 bases at J, with 14 bases between. This CDR3 comprises 13 residues. For the CDR3, the DNA is TGCAGCGTTTATCAGGAATACACCTATGGCTACACCTTC. Translated, it gives CSVYQEYTYGYTF.

This clone has only a few counts. The rearrangement joins TRBV5-6 to TRBJ2-1; 13 bases map to TRBD2. The CDR3 consists of 15 residues. Unmatched junction bases numbered 2, after V lost 4 bases and J lost 4 bases. The V gene's germline CDR1 is SGHDT and CDR2 YYEEEE. CDR3 protein: CASSRTSGSYNEQFF. As DNA, the CDR3 is TGTGCCAGCAGCCGGACTAGCGGGAGTTACAATGAGCAGTTCTTC.

The J gene is TRBJ2-1, the V gene TRBV6-5; perhaps TRBD2 as D (8 bases). Trimming pared 8 bases from V and 9 bases from J, leaving 14 bases between. Per germline, CDR1 MNHEY and CDR2 SVGAGI. The CDR3 runs 12 residues. This CDR3 reads CASEGAGGEQFF. The CDR3 nucleotides read TGTGCCAGCGAGGGGGCGGGGGGTGAGCAGTTCTTC.

V and J are TRBV29-1 and TRBJ2-5, with TRBD2 matching 10 bases. The CDR3 is 14 residues long. J lost 5 bases, V lost 7 bases, and 10 bases had no gene match. CDR1 and CDR2 from the germline V gene are SQVTM and ANQGSEA. The CDR3 coding sequence is TGCAGCGCCTGGGGACTAGCGATGAGCGAGACCCAGTACTTC. It is translated as CSAWGLAMSETQYF.

This chain joins TRBV2 and TRBJ2-3, with TRBD2 matching 7 bases. In germline, CDR1 is SNHLY, CDR2 FYNNEI. CDR3 size: 16 residues. Trimming cost V 7 bases and J 4 bases; bases outside gene matches: 14. The CDR3 DNA follows: TGTGCCAGCAAAGCCCTCACTAGCGCGGCCCCAGATACGCAGTATTTT. This translates into CASKALTSAAPDTQYF.

J is TRBJ1-1 and V is TRBV11-2; a possible D gene is TRBD1 (5 bases). In germline, CDR1 is SGHAT, CDR2 FQNNGV. The V end was cut by 0 bases, the J end by 5 bases, with 10 bases between. The CDR3 covers 14 residues. CDR3 residues: CASSLDRAVTEAFF. Written as DNA, the CDR3 is TGTGCCAGCAGCTTAGACAGGGCGGTTACTGAAGCTTTCTTT.

The chain has TRBV9 and TRBJ1-6; the match to TRBD1 covers 7 bases. Germline V gives CDR1 SGDLS, CDR2 YYNGEE. Losses at the gene ends were 3 bases for V and 5 bases for J; bases not matched to a gene: 2. CDR3 length equals 14 residues. The CDR3 nucleotides are TGTGCCAGCAGCGAGGGGGCAGATAATTCACCCCTCCACTTT. This translates into CASSEGADNSPLHF.

V gene TRBV11-2 combines with J gene TRBJ2-1; D is unclear. The CDR3 length is 15 residues. Germline CDR1 and CDR2: SGHAT and FQNNGV. V lost 4 bases, J lost 6 bases, and 16 bases lay in between. The CDR3 sequence is CASSSTLTSGNEQFF. DNA for the CDR3: TGTGCCAGCAGCTCGACCCTCACATCGGGCAATGAGCAGTTCTTC. The full variable domain, its missing parts supplied by reference TRBV11-2 and TRBJ2-1, is EAGVAQSPRYKIIEKRQSVAFWCNPISGHATLYWYQQILGQGPKLLIQFQNNGVVDDSQLPKDRFSAERLKGVDSTLKIQPAKLEDSAVYLCASSSTLTSGNEQFFGPGTRLTVL.